The rows below give T cell receptor beta chains drawn from one sample of a study of blood T cells in healthy people across ages. TCRdb passed the 5' RACE reads through MiXCR, listing each CDR3 protein once. This sample has roughly 1 million distinct CDR3 sequences, with almost 25% found just once. The data were also submitted as part of a second study, on T cells of mothers and their children.

The sequenced sample consisted of blood. The receptors originated from a girl aged 2 to 10 in good health. CDR3s include the opening cysteine and the closing phenylalanine or tryptophan. The D gene is left open where the match is weak. Not every row has a clone size; where given, it reads once, few, many or a size class.

abundance: few; v_gene: TRBV6-5; d_gene: TRBD2; j_gene: TRBJ2-5; CDR3aa: CASSGLARETQYF; CDR3nt: TGTGCCAGCAGTGGACTAGCGCGGGAGACCCAGTACTTC
abundance: NA; v_gene: TRBV20-1; d_gene: TRBD2; j_gene: TRBJ2-7; CDR3aa: CSARTSGEQYF; CDR3nt: TGCAGTGCACGGACTAGCGGGGAGCAGTACTTC
abundance: few; v_gene: TRBV20-1; d_gene: TRBD2; j_gene: TRBJ2-1; CDR3aa: CSARVSSGGSSYNEQFF; CDR3nt: TGCAGTGCTAGAGTGAGTAGCGGGGGAAGCTCCTACAATGAGCAGTTCTTC
abundance: NA; v_gene: TRBV7-9; d_gene: NA; j_gene: TRBJ1-2; CDR3aa: CASSSGQFHTF; CDR3nt: TGTGCCAGCAGCTCTGGACAATTCCACACCTTC
abundance: few; v_gene: TRBV12-3/TRBV12-4; d_gene: NA; j_gene: TRBJ2-1; CDR3aa: CASSSKYNEQFF; CDR3nt: TGTGCCAGCAGTTCAAAATACAATGAGCAGTTCTTC
abundance: NA; v_gene: TRBV12-3/TRBV12-4; d_gene: NA; j_gene: TRBJ2-3; CDR3aa: CASRTGTLSTDTQYF; CDR3nt: TGTGCCAGCAGGACCGGGACACTAAGCACAGATACGCAGTATTTT
abundance: NA; v_gene: TRBV12-3/TRBV12-4; d_gene: NA; j_gene: TRBJ2-1; CDR3aa: CASSFGGPSYNEQFF; CDR3nt: TGTGCCAGCAGTTTTGGAGGGCCTTCCTACAATGAGCAGTTCTTC
abundance: NA; v_gene: TRBV2; d_gene: NA; j_gene: TRBJ2-7; CDR3aa: CASSEPGPYEQYF; CDR3nt: TGTGCCAGCAGTGAACCTGGACCCTACGAGCAGTACTTC
abundance: NA; v_gene: TRBV19; d_gene: NA; j_gene: TRBJ1-1; CDR3aa: CASSRGNRPGAEAFF; CDR3nt: TGTGCCAGTAGTAGGGGCAACAGGCCAGGCGCTGAAGCTTTCTTT
abundance: NA; v_gene: TRBV12-3/TRBV12-4; d_gene: TRBD2; j_gene: TRBJ2-1; CDR3aa: CASKGVGRGGHDEQFF; CDR3nt: TGTGCCAGCAAGGGGGTCGGGCGGGGGGGCCACGATGAGCAGTTCTTC
abundance: NA; v_gene: TRBV12-3/TRBV12-4; d_gene: NA; j_gene: TRBJ1-1; CDR3aa: CASSKGFTEAFF; CDR3nt: TGTGCCAGCAGTAAGGGTTTCACTGAAGCTTTCTTT
abundance: many; v_gene: TRBV5-1; d_gene: TRBD2; j_gene: TRBJ2-1; CDR3aa: CASRPGLAGAPYNEQFF; CDR3nt: TGCGCCAGCAGGCCGGGACTAGCGGGAGCACCCTACAATGAGCAGTTCTTC
abundance: few; v_gene: TRBV12-3/TRBV12-4; d_gene: NA; j_gene: TRBJ2-1; CDR3aa: CASSPGGLRELYNEQFF; CDR3nt: TGTGCCAGCAGCCCCGGGGGATTAAGGGAATTATACAATGAGCAGTTCTTC
abundance: NA; v_gene: TRBV4-3; d_gene: NA; j_gene: TRBJ2-7; CDR3aa: CASSQDEAQGSYEQYF; CDR3nt: TGCGCCAGCAGCCAAGATGAGGCCCAGGGTTCCTACGAGCAGTACTTC
abundance: NA; v_gene: TRBV6-2/TRBV6-3; d_gene: TRBD2; j_gene: TRBJ2-5; CDR3aa: CASSYVAGETQYF; CDR3nt: TGTGCCAGCAGTTATGTAGCGGGGGAGACCCAGTACTTC
abundance: NA; v_gene: TRBV2; d_gene: TRBD2; j_gene: TRBJ2-5; CDR3aa: CASSEGRGASGETQYF; CDR3nt: TGTGCCAGCAGTGAAGGTCGGGGGGCTAGCGGGGAGACCCAGTACTTC
abundance: few; v_gene: TRBV15; d_gene: TRBD1; j_gene: TRBJ1-4; CDR3aa: CATSRAGRGQEKLFF; CDR3nt: TGTGCCACCAGCAGAGCGGGCAGGGGGCAGGAAAAACTGTTTTTT
abundance: NA; v_gene: TRBV4-3; d_gene: NA; j_gene: TRBJ1-1; CDR3aa: CASSQDPRTAQAFF; CDR3nt: TGCGCCAGCAGCCAAGACCCACGGACCGCGCAAGCTTTCTTT
abundance: NA; v_gene: TRBV29-1; d_gene: TRBD2; j_gene: TRBJ2-2; CDR3aa: CSGGLDNTGELFF; CDR3nt: TGCAGCGGGGGACTAGATAACACCGGGGAGCTGTTTTTT
abundance: NA; v_gene: TRBV12-3/TRBV12-4; d_gene: TRBD1; j_gene: TRBJ2-7; CDR3aa: CASSSGTGGRSSYEQYF; CDR3nt: TGTGCCAGCAGTTCTGGGACAGGGGGTCGGAGCTCCTACGAGCAGTACTTC
abundance: NA; v_gene: TRBV20-1; d_gene: NA; j_gene: TRBJ2-3; CDR3aa: CSASPRRGTDTQYF; CDR3nt: TGCAGTGCTAGTCCCAGACGCGGCACAGATACGCAGTATTTT
abundance: many; v_gene: TRBV7-3; d_gene: NA; j_gene: TRBJ2-7; CDR3aa: CASSFSPSYEQYF; CDR3nt: TGTGCCAGCAGCTTTAGTCCTTCCTACGAGCAGTACTTC
abundance: few; v_gene: TRBV9; d_gene: NA; j_gene: TRBJ2-7; CDR3aa: CASSVGVLGYEQYF; CDR3nt: TGTGCCAGCAGCGTAGGGGTTCTTGGCTACGAGCAGTACTTC
abundance: NA; v_gene: TRBV9; d_gene: NA; j_gene: TRBJ1-3; CDR3aa: CASSDPPSSGNTIYF; CDR3nt: TGTGCCAGCAGCGACCCCCCGAGCTCTGGAAACACCATATATTTT
abundance: few; v_gene: TRBV7-9; d_gene: NA; j_gene: TRBJ2-7; CDR3aa: CASSLLGVDGNYEQYF; CDR3nt: TGTGCCAGCAGCTTATTGGGGGTGGACGGCAACTACGAGCAGTACTTC
abundance: few; v_gene: TRBV5-1; d_gene: NA; j_gene: TRBJ2-1; CDR3aa: CASSLDWGNEQFF; CDR3nt: TGCGCCAGCAGCTTGGATTGGGGAAATGAGCAGTTCTTC
abundance: NA; v_gene: TRBV12-3/TRBV12-4; d_gene: NA; j_gene: TRBJ1-2; CDR3aa: CASSPDGPYGYTF; CDR3nt: TGTGCCAGCAGTCCGGACGGGCCGTATGGCTACACCTTC
abundance: NA; v_gene: TRBV29-1; d_gene: TRBD2; j_gene: TRBJ2-1; CDR3aa: CSVEVMLGLAGGRDEQFF; CDR3nt: TGCAGCGTTGAGGTCATGTTGGGACTAGCGGGAGGTCGGGATGAGCAGTTCTTC
abundance: NA; v_gene: TRBV20-1; d_gene: TRBD1; j_gene: TRBJ1-2; CDR3aa: CSAPTPTGASQEYGYTF; CDR3nt: TGCAGTGCCCCTACGCCGACAGGGGCCTCTCAAGAGTATGGCTACACCTTC
abundance: few; v_gene: TRBV20-1; d_gene: TRBD2; j_gene: TRBJ2-5; CDR3aa: CSARVRGSWETQYF; CDR3nt: TGCAGTGCTAGAGTGCGGGGGTCGTGGGAGACCCAGTACTTC
abundance: NA; v_gene: TRBV6-6; d_gene: NA; j_gene: TRBJ2-6; CDR3aa: CASSRDGAVSGANVLTF; CDR3nt: TGTGCCAGCAGCCGAGACGGAGCGGTCTCTGGGGCCAACGTCCTGACTTTC
abundance: NA; v_gene: TRBV5-1; d_gene: NA; j_gene: TRBJ2-1; CDR3aa: CASSQKNEQFF; CDR3nt: TGCGCCAGCAGCCAAAAAAATGAGCAGTTCTTC
abundance: NA; v_gene: TRBV4-1; d_gene: NA; j_gene: TRBJ2-3; CDR3aa: CASSQEMYVPGTDTQYF; CDR3nt: TGCGCCAGCAGCCAAGAGATGTATGTCCCCGGCACAGATACGCAGTATTTT
abundance: many; v_gene: TRBV29-1; d_gene: TRBD2; j_gene: TRBJ2-3; CDR3aa: CSETSGTDTQYF; CDR3nt: TGCAGCGAGACTAGCGGGACGGATACGCAGTATTTT
abundance: NA; v_gene: TRBV7-9; d_gene: NA; j_gene: TRBJ1-2; CDR3aa: CASSPTQDGYTF; CDR3nt: TGTGCCAGCAGCCCCACCCAAGATGGCTACACCTTC
abundance: NA; v_gene: TRBV2; d_gene: TRBD1; j_gene: TRBJ2-7; CDR3aa: CASGRTGGLWEQYF; CDR3nt: TGTGCCAGCGGAAGGACAGGGGGCCTGTGGGAGCAGTACTTC
abundance: NA; v_gene: TRBV27; d_gene: NA; j_gene: TRBJ1-2; CDR3aa: CASSFNVYNYGYTF; CDR3nt: TGTGCCAGCAGTTTTAACGTTTATAACTATGGCTACACCTTC
abundance: few; v_gene: TRBV7-9; d_gene: TRBD2; j_gene: TRBJ2-1; CDR3aa: CASRARTGTSGPEQFF; CDR3nt: TGTGCCAGCAGGGCGAGGACTGGGACTAGCGGGCCAGAGCAGTTCTTC
abundance: NA; v_gene: TRBV7-9; d_gene: TRBD2; j_gene: TRBJ2-5; CDR3aa: CASSPHGRGIVFEFF; CDR3nt: TGTGCCAGCAGCCCCCACGGGAGGGGTATAGTGTTCGAGTTCTTC
abundance: few; v_gene: TRBV6-5; d_gene: TRBD1; j_gene: TRBJ2-5; CDR3aa: CASSLHGLVGQGEETQYF; CDR3nt: TGTGCCAGCAGTTTACATGGTCTGGTGGGACAGGGGGAAGAGACCCAGTACTTC
abundance: NA; v_gene: TRBV25-1; d_gene: TRBD2; j_gene: TRBJ2-5; CDR3aa: CASSEAASGETQYF; CDR3nt: TGTGCCAGCAGTGAAGCGGCTAGCGGAGAGACCCAGTACTTC
abundance: NA; v_gene: TRBV20-1; d_gene: NA; j_gene: TRBJ1-2; CDR3aa: CSAPKQNYGYTF; CDR3nt: TGCAGTGCTCCTAAGCAAAACTATGGCTACACCTTC
abundance: NA; v_gene: TRBV7-3; d_gene: NA; j_gene: TRBJ2-4; CDR3aa: CASSLIPRDIQYF; CDR3nt: TGTGCCAGCAGCTTAATCCCGAGGGACATTCAGTACTTC
abundance: few; v_gene: TRBV20-1; d_gene: NA; j_gene: TRBJ2-3; CDR3aa: CSARFPTSTDTQYF; CDR3nt: TGCAGTGCTAGATTCCCAACCAGCACAGATACGCAGTATTTT
abundance: NA; v_gene: TRBV27; d_gene: TRBD2; j_gene: TRBJ2-1; CDR3aa: CASSPGLEFYNEQFF; CDR3nt: TGTGCCAGCAGTCCCGGACTAGAGTTCTACAATGAGCAGTTCTTC
abundance: few; v_gene: TRBV7-9; d_gene: NA; j_gene: TRBJ2-1; CDR3aa: CASSLETTYNEQFF; CDR3nt: TGTGCCAGCAGCTTAGAAACGACCTACAATGAGCAGTTCTTC
abundance: NA; v_gene: TRBV7-9; d_gene: NA; j_gene: TRBJ2-5; CDR3aa: CASSQNQGMRETQYF; CDR3nt: TGTGCCAGCAGCCAAAATCAGGGGATGAGAGAGACCCAGTACTTC
abundance: NA; v_gene: TRBV12-3/TRBV12-4; d_gene: NA; j_gene: TRBJ2-7; CDR3aa: CASSRQIFPYEQYF; CDR3nt: TGTGCCAGCAGTCGACAGATTTTCCCCTACGAGCAGTACTTC
abundance: few; v_gene: TRBV9; d_gene: TRBD1; j_gene: TRBJ1-1; CDR3aa: CASSANALTGENTEAFF; CDR3nt: TGTGCCAGCAGCGCTAACGCTTTGACAGGGGAGAACACTGAAGCTTTCTTT
abundance: few; v_gene: TRBV20-1; d_gene: TRBD2; j_gene: TRBJ2-5; CDR3aa: CSATRAGGPGLAGETQYF; CDR3nt: TGCAGTGCTACCCGAGCGGGAGGGCCAGGACTGGCTGGGGAGACCCAGTACTTC
abundance: NA; v_gene: TRBV30; d_gene: NA; j_gene: TRBJ2-1; CDR3aa: CAWSVQDEQFF; CDR3nt: TGTGCCTGGAGTGTACAGGATGAGCAGTTCTTC
abundance: many; v_gene: TRBV25-1; d_gene: NA; j_gene: TRBJ2-7; CDR3aa: CASSEGGLGYEQYF; CDR3nt: TGTGCCAGCAGTGAAGGAGGGTTGGGGTACGAGCAGTACTTC
abundance: NA; v_gene: TRBV6-1; d_gene: TRBD2; j_gene: TRBJ2-1; CDR3aa: CASNEAGGPLYNEQFF; CDR3nt: TGTGCCAGCAATGAAGCGGGAGGGCCGTTATACAATGAGCAGTTCTTC
abundance: few; v_gene: TRBV3-1; d_gene: NA; j_gene: TRBJ1-2; CDR3aa: CASSQGNRVGYTF; CDR3nt: TGTGCCAGCAGCCAAGGGAACAGGGTCGGCTACACCTTC
abundance: few; v_gene: TRBV4-3; d_gene: NA; j_gene: TRBJ2-1; CDR3aa: CASSAWVVGGPYNEQFF; CDR3nt: TGCGCCAGCAGCGCCTGGGTTGTCGGGGGGCCCTACAATGAGCAGTTCTTC
abundance: NA; v_gene: TRBV5-6; d_gene: NA; j_gene: TRBJ1-5; CDR3aa: CASSPYYQGQGKQPQHF; CDR3nt: TGTGCCAGCAGTCCTTATTACCAGGGGCAGGGGAAACAGCCCCAGCATTTT
abundance: few; v_gene: TRBV18; d_gene: NA; j_gene: TRBJ2-7; CDR3aa: CASSPAVSSYEQYF; CDR3nt: TGTGCCAGCTCTCCGGCGGTCAGCTCCTACGAGCAGTACTTC
abundance: NA; v_gene: TRBV20-1; d_gene: TRBD1; j_gene: TRBJ1-4; CDR3aa: CSAPRQGPNEKLFF; CDR3nt: TGCAGTGCTCCCCGACAGGGTCCTAATGAAAAACTGTTTTTT
abundance: few; v_gene: TRBV12-3/TRBV12-4; d_gene: NA; j_gene: TRBJ2-5; CDR3aa: CASTRESQETQYF; CDR3nt: TGTGCCAGCACCCGGGAGAGCCAAGAGACCCAGTACTTC
abundance: few; v_gene: TRBV19; d_gene: TRBD1; j_gene: TRBJ1-4; CDR3aa: CASSIGQGTTNEKLFF; CDR3nt: TGTGCCAGTAGTATCGGACAGGGGACAACTAATGAAAAACTGTTTTTT